This T cell receptor (beta chain) was observed in a study of blood T cell repertoires in COVID-19. Libraries were prepared by immunoSEQ multiplex PCR; TCRdb keeps only in-frame clonotypes and omits some of them. The sample contains 250,000 to 350,000 clones, 80% to 95% of which appear only once. With 5 bases clipped from V and 2 bases from J, the junction kept 7 bases outside the gene matches. Germline CDR1 is MNHEY and CDR2 is SVGEGT. The CDR3 runs to 15 residues. Donors in Cohort 3 counted as recovered after two negative PCRs, clearance, or symptom resolution. This chain links TRBV6-2 or TRBV6-3 with TRBJ2-7; 9 bases are shared with TRBD2. The clonotype comes from a young woman who had recovered from COVID-19. The sequencing sample was made of PBMCs or T cells enriched from blood (not recorded which). The CDR3 nucleotides read TGTGCCAGCAGTGACCTAGCGGGGCCTCCCTACGAGCAGTACTTC. Amino acid sequence: CASSDLAGPPYEQYF.